Listed below are T cell receptor beta chains from one sample, sequenced in a study of T-cell reconstitution after alpha-beta-depleted transplantation in children. In TCRdb, the PCR reads were re-called with MiXCR into one record per CDR3 protein. The sample includes fewer than 350,000 distinct CDR3 sequences, over 9% of them seen just once. Sequences were derived from PBMCs, sampled before TCRalphabeta/CD19-depleted stem cell transplant. These receptors were collected from a boy under three years old with acute myeloid leukemia, due to receive a stem cell transplant. Each CDR3 is given with its conserved first and last residue. A D gene is named only where the DNA matches it firmly. Rows give clone size only sometimes, using once, few, many, or a class for an expanded clone.

D gene: TRBD1; clone size: many; V gene: TRBV6-1; J gene: TRBJ2-2; CDR3 DNA: TGTGCCAGCAGAATCCAAGGACAGGGAACCGGGGAGCTGTTTTTT; CDR3 protein: CASRIQGQGTGELFF
D gene: NA; clone size: few; V gene: TRBV7-3; J gene: TRBJ2-5; CDR3 DNA: TGTGCCAGCAGCTTAACGGGGCAAGTAGAGACCCAGTACTTC; CDR3 protein: CASSLTGQVETQYF
D gene: NA; clone size: many; V gene: TRBV7-9; J gene: TRBJ1-4; CDR3 DNA: TGTGCCAGCAGCCGTGTACCCGAAGGGCCAAAACTGTTTTTT; CDR3 protein: CASSRVPEGPKLFF
D gene: TRBD2; clone size: many; V gene: TRBV20-1; J gene: TRBJ2-5; CDR3 DNA: TGCAGTGCTTCCACGGGACTAGCGGGAAAACAAGAGACCCAGTACTTC; CDR3 protein: CSASTGLAGKQETQYF
D gene: TRBD2; clone size: many; V gene: TRBV7-9; J gene: TRBJ2-7; CDR3 DNA: TGTGCCAGCAGCGTTCCGGGACTAGCGGGAGGGGGAGAGCAGTACTTC; CDR3 protein: CASSVPGLAGGGEQYF
D gene: NA; clone size: many; V gene: TRBV4-2; J gene: TRBJ2-2; CDR3 DNA: TGTGCCAGCAGCCAAAGCCGACAGAACACCGGGGAGCTGTTTTTT; CDR3 protein: CASSQSRQNTGELFF
D gene: NA; clone size: many; V gene: TRBV10-3; J gene: TRBJ2-3; CDR3 DNA: TGTGCCATCAGTGAGTCGTACACTAGCACAGATACGCAGTATTTT; CDR3 protein: CAISESYTSTDTQYF
D gene: NA; clone size: NA; V gene: TRBV14; J gene: TRBJ2-7; CDR3 DNA: TGTGCCAGCAGCCCGGAGGGGGCGCAAGGGCTCGAGCAGTACTTC; CDR3 protein: CASSPEGAQGLEQYF
D gene: NA; clone size: NA; V gene: TRBV28; J gene: TRBJ1-5; CDR3 DNA: TGTGCCAGCAGTTTACCCGGGCAAGGCAATCAGCCCCAGCATTTT; CDR3 protein: CASSLPGQGNQPQHF
D gene: NA; clone size: NA; V gene: TRBV6-5; J gene: TRBJ2-5; CDR3 DNA: TGTGCCAGCAGTTGGACTATCGGGAGTCAAGAGACCCAGTACTTC; CDR3 protein: CASSWTIGSQETQYF
D gene: TRBD2; clone size: NA; V gene: TRBV4-3; J gene: TRBJ2-1; CDR3 DNA: TGCGCCAGCAGCCAAGATCTTAGCGGGGGGTACAATGAGCAGTTCTTC; CDR3 protein: CASSQDLSGGYNEQFF
D gene: NA; clone size: NA; V gene: TRBV7-9; J gene: TRBJ1-1; CDR3 DNA: TGTGCCAGCAGCTTAGGTGGGTCGGTGAACACTGAAGCTTTCTTT; CDR3 protein: CASSLGGSVNTEAFF
D gene: TRBD2; clone size: many; V gene: TRBV6-1; J gene: TRBJ2-1; CDR3 DNA: TGTGCCAGCAGTCCCCGGGAGCGGGAGGTCGGGGAGAATGAGCAGTTCTTC; CDR3 protein: CASSPREREVGENEQFF
D gene: NA; clone size: many; V gene: TRBV27; J gene: TRBJ1-5; CDR3 DNA: TGTGCCAGCAGTTTAGTGGCAGGGAGCAATCAGCCCCAGCATTTT; CDR3 protein: CASSLVAGSNQPQHF
D gene: TRBD1; clone size: few; V gene: TRBV7-2; J gene: TRBJ2-7; CDR3 DNA: TGTGCCAGCAGCTTAGCGCCCGGGACAGGGCCCTCCTACGAGCAGTACTTC; CDR3 protein: CASSLAPGTGPSYEQYF
D gene: TRBD1; clone size: many; V gene: TRBV5-1; J gene: TRBJ1-2; CDR3 DNA: TGCGCCAGCAGCTTGGTCGCCACAGGGGGCTATGGCTACACCTTC; CDR3 protein: CASSLVATGGYGYTF
D gene: TRBD2; clone size: many; V gene: TRBV9; J gene: TRBJ2-3; CDR3 DNA: TGTGCCAGCAGCATACCCAAGCGGGGGAGCTCCACAGATACGCAGTATTTT; CDR3 protein: CASSIPKRGSSTDTQYF
D gene: NA; clone size: many; V gene: TRBV7-2; J gene: TRBJ2-1; CDR3 DNA: TGTGCCAGCAGCTTAGAGGTTTCAGCCGGTGAGCAGTTCTTC; CDR3 protein: CASSLEVSAGEQFF
D gene: TRBD2; clone size: many; V gene: TRBV24-1; J gene: TRBJ2-1; CDR3 DNA: TGTGCCACCAGGGAAAGCGGGAGTGGGGGTAATGAGCAGTTCTTC; CDR3 protein: CATRESGSGGNEQFF
D gene: NA; clone size: many; V gene: TRBV15; J gene: TRBJ1-1; CDR3 DNA: TGTGCCACCAGCAGAGATGGGGCAGGGTCTGAAGCTTTCTTT; CDR3 protein: CATSRDGAGSEAFF
D gene: NA; clone size: many; V gene: TRBV29-1; J gene: TRBJ2-1; CDR3 DNA: TGCAGCGTTGTACCGCGAAGCTCCTACAATGAGCAGTTCTTC; CDR3 protein: CSVVPRSSYNEQFF
D gene: TRBD2; clone size: many; V gene: TRBV29-1; J gene: TRBJ2-1; CDR3 DNA: TGCAGCGTTTCACCCTTTAGCGGGAGCGGCGGTGAGCAGTTCTTC; CDR3 protein: CSVSPFSGSGGEQFF
D gene: TRBD2; clone size: many; V gene: TRBV2; J gene: TRBJ2-1; CDR3 DNA: TGTGCCAGCAGTGGTCTAGCGGGACACAATGAGCAGTTCTTC; CDR3 protein: CASSGLAGHNEQFF
D gene: NA; clone size: NA; V gene: TRBV28; J gene: TRBJ1-1; CDR3 DNA: TGTGCCAGCAGTTTACCGGGGGCGGCTGAAGCTTTCTTT; CDR3 protein: CASSLPGAAEAFF
D gene: NA; clone size: NA; V gene: TRBV6-6; J gene: TRBJ2-1; CDR3 DNA: TGTGCCAGCAGTTACCGCTTTCACTACAATGAGCAGTTCTTC; CDR3 protein: CASSYRFHYNEQFF
D gene: NA; clone size: many; V gene: TRBV9; J gene: TRBJ1-1; CDR3 DNA: TGTGCCAGCAGCGTCTACACAGGGAACACTGAAGCTTTCTTT; CDR3 protein: CASSVYTGNTEAFF
D gene: TRBD1; clone size: many; V gene: TRBV6-5; J gene: TRBJ2-5; CDR3 DNA: TGTGCCAGCAGTTACGGGACAGGGAAAGGAGAGACCCAGTACTTC; CDR3 protein: CASSYGTGKGETQYF
D gene: NA; clone size: few; V gene: TRBV7-9; J gene: TRBJ1-1; CDR3 DNA: TGTGCCAGCAGCTATTTTGTGAACACTGAAGCTTTCTTT; CDR3 protein: CASSYFVNTEAFF
D gene: NA; clone size: many; V gene: TRBV5-1; J gene: TRBJ1-6; CDR3 DNA: TGCGCCAGCAGCAGGGATGCCGGGTATATTAATTCACCCCTCCACTTT; CDR3 protein: CASSRDAGYINSPLHF
D gene: TRBD2; clone size: many; V gene: TRBV5-1; J gene: TRBJ2-2; CDR3 DNA: TGCGCCAGCAGCTTCGCGGGAGGGGTGAACACCGGGGAGCTGTTTTTT; CDR3 protein: CASSFAGGVNTGELFF
D gene: NA; clone size: many; V gene: TRBV7-9; J gene: TRBJ1-1; CDR3 DNA: TGTGCCAGCAGCCAACGACAGAAGAACACTGAAGCTTTCTTT; CDR3 protein: CASSQRQKNTEAFF
D gene: NA; clone size: few; V gene: TRBV6-5; J gene: TRBJ1-2; CDR3 DNA: TGTGCCAGCAGTTACGGGCGTCGAACTGGGAACTATGGCTACACCTTC; CDR3 protein: CASSYGRRTGNYGYTF
D gene: NA; clone size: few; V gene: TRBV7-9; J gene: TRBJ2-2; CDR3 DNA: TGTGCCAGCAGCCCCCACAGCCCCGGAGGGGAGCTGTTTTTT; CDR3 protein: CASSPHSPGGELFF
D gene: TRBD2; clone size: many; V gene: TRBV3-1; J gene: TRBJ2-3; CDR3 DNA: TGTGCCAGCAGCCAAGGTCGACTAGCGGGTTCCACAGATACGCAGTATTTT; CDR3 protein: CASSQGRLAGSTDTQYF
D gene: NA; clone size: many; V gene: TRBV7-2; J gene: TRBJ2-1; CDR3 DNA: TGTGCCAGCAGCTTAGTTGGAAGCTACAATGAGCAGTTCTTC; CDR3 protein: CASSLVGSYNEQFF
D gene: NA; clone size: NA; V gene: TRBV10-3; J gene: TRBJ1-5; CDR3 DNA: TGTGCCATCCTCCCAGGGTCGGGAAGCAATCAGCCCCAGCATTTT; CDR3 protein: CAILPGSGSNQPQHF
D gene: TRBD1; clone size: many; V gene: TRBV5-1; J gene: TRBJ2-7; CDR3 DNA: TGCGCCAGCCGAACGGGACAGGGAGGCTACGAGCAGTACTTC; CDR3 protein: CASRTGQGGYEQYF
D gene: NA; clone size: many; V gene: TRBV6-2/TRBV6-3; J gene: TRBJ2-4; CDR3 DNA: TGTGCCAGCAGTTACATCCTAGCCAAAAACATTCAGTACTTC; CDR3 protein: CASSYILAKNIQYF
D gene: NA; clone size: many; V gene: TRBV9; J gene: TRBJ2-2; CDR3 DNA: TGTGCCAGCAGCCCTCGACCAGAGAACACCGGGGAGCTGTTTTTT; CDR3 protein: CASSPRPENTGELFF
D gene: NA; clone size: many; V gene: TRBV29-1; J gene: TRBJ1-1; CDR3 DNA: TGCAGCACGAGAACAGGGTCGACTGAAGCTTTCTTT; CDR3 protein: CSTRTGSTEAFF